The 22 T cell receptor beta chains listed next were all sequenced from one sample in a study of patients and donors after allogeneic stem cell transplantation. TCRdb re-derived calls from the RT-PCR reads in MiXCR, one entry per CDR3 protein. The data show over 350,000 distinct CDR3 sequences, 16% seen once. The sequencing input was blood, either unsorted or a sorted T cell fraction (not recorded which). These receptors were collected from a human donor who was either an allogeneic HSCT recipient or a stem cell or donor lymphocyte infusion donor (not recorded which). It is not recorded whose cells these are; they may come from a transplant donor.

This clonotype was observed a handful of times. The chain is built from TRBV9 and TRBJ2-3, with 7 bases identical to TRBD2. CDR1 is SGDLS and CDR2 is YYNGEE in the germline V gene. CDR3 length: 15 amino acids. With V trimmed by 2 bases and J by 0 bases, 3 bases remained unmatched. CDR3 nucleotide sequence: TGTGCCAGCAGCGTCCGGGGAGGGAGCACAGATACGCAGTATTTT. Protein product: CASSVRGGSTDTQYF.

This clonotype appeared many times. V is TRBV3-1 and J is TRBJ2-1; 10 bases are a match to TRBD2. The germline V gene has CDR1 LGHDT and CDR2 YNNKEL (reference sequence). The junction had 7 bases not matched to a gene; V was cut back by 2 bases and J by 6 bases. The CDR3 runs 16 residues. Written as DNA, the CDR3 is TGTGCCAGCAGCCAACAAAGAGCGGGGGGGCCCAATGAGCAGTTCTTC. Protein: CASSQQRAGGPNEQFF.

The CDR3 sequence: CASSLTRPGGTTEAFF. The CDR3 coding sequence is TGTGCCAGCAGCTTAACCCGGCCAGGGGGCACCACTGAAGCTTTCTTT. V gene TRBV7-3 combines with J gene TRBJ1-1, with 8 bases aligning to TRBD1. Germline V gene sequence: CDR1 SGHTA, CDR2 FQGTGA. The CDR3 consists of 16 residues. The J segment lost 4 bases and the V segment lost 0 bases, leaving 7 bases of the junction unmatched.

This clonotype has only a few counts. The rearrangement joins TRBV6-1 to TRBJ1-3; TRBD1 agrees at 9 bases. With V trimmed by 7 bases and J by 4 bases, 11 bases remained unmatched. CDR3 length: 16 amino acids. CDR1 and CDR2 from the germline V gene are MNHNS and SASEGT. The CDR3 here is CASKSSRTGEGNTIYF. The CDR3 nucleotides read TGTGCCAGCAAATCTTCCCGGACAGGGGAGGGAAACACCATATATTTT.

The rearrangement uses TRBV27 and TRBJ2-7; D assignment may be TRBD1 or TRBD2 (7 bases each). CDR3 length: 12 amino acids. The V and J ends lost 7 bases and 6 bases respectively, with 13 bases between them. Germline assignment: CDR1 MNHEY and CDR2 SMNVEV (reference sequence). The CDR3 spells CASTFRGGEQYF. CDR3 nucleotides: TGTGCCAGCACCTTCAGGGGGGGCGAGCAGTACTTC.

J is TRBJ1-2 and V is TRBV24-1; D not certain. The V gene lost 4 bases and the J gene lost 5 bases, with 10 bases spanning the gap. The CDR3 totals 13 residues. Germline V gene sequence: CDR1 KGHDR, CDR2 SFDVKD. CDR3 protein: CATSDHGPYGYTF. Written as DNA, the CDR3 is TGTGCCACCAGTGACCATGGACCATATGGCTACACCTTC.

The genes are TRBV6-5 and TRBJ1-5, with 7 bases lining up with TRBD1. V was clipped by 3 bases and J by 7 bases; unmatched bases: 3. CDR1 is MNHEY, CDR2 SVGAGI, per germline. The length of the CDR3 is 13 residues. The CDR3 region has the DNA TGTGCCAGCAGTTATCAGGGGGGCCAGCCCCAGCATTTT. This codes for CASSYQGGQPQHF.

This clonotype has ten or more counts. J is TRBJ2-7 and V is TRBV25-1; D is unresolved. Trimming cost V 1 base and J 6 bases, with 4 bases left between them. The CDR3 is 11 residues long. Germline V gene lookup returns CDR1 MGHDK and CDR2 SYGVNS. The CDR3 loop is CASSELVEQYF. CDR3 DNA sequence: TGTGCCAGCAGTGAATTAGTCGAGCAGTACTTC.

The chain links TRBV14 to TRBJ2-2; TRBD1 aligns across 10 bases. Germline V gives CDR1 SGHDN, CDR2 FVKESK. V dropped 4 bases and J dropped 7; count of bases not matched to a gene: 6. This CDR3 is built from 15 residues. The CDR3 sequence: CASSPTDRGHGELFF. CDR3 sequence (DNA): TGTGCCAGCAGCCCAACCGACAGGGGGCACGGGGAGCTGTTTTTT.

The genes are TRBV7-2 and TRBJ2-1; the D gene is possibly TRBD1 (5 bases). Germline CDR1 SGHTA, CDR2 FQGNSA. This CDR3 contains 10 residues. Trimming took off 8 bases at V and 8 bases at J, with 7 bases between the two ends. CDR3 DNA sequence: TGTGCCAGCCCCAGGGATGAGCAGTTCTTC. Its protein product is CASPRDEQFF.

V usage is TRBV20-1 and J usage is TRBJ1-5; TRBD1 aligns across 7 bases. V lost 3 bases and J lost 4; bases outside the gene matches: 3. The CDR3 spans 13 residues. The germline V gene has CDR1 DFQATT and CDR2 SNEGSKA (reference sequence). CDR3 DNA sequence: TGCAGTGCTAGCAGGGGGATTAATCAGCCCCAGCATTTT. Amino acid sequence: CSASRGINQPQHF.

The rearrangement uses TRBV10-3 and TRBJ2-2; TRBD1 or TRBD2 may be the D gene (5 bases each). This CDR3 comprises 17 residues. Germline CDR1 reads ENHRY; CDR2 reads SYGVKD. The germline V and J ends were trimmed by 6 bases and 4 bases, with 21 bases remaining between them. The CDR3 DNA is TGTGCCATCAGGGGCAGGGAGATACCCCCAGGCACCGGGGAGCTGTTTTTT. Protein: CAIRGREIPPGTGELFF.

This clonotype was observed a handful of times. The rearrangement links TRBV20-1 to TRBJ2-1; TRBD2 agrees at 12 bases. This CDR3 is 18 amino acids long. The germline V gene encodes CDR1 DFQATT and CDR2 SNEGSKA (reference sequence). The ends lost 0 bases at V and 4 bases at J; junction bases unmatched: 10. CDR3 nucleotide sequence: TGCAGTGCTAGAGAATCTAGCGGGGGGGCTTCGGTTTACAATGAGCAGTTCTTC. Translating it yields CSARESSGGASVYNEQFF.

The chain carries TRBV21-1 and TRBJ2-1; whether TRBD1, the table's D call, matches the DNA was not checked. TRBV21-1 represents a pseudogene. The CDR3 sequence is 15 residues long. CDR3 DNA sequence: TGTGCCAGCAGCGCAACAAAGGACAGACCCAATGAGCAGTTCTTC. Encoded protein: CASSATKDRPNEQFF.

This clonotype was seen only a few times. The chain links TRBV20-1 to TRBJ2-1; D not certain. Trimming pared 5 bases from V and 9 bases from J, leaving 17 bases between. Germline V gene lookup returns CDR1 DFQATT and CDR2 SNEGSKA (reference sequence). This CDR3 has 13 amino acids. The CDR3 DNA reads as TGCAGTGCTCGGACGAGCGTCGGTGTTGAGCAGTTCTTC. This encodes CSARTSVGVEQFF.

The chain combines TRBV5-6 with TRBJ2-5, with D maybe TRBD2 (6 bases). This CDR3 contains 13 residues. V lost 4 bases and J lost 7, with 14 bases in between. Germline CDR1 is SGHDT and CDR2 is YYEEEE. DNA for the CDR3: TGTGCCAGCAGCCCGGGACTCCCAGGGACCCAGTACTTC. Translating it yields CASSPGLPGTQYF.

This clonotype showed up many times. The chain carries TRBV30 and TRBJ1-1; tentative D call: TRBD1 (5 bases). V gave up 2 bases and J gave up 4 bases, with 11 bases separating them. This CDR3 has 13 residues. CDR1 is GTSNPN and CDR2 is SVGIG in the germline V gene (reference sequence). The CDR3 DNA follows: TGTGCCTGGAGTACTGGGAGGGGCACTGAAGCTTTCTTT. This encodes CAWSTGRGTEAFF.

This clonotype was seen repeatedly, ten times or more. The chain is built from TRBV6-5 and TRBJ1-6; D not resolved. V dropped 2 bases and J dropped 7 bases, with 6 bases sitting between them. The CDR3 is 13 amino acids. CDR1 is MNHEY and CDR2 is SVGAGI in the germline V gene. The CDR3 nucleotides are TGTGCCAGCAGTTACGTGCGAAATTCACCCCTCCACTTT. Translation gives CASSYVRNSPLHF.

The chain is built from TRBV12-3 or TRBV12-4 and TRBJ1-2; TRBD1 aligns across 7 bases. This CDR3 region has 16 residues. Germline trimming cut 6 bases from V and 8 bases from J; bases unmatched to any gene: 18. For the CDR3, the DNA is TGTGCCAGCAGCAATCGAGACAGGGTCAGGGTAGTAGGCTACACCTTC. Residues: CASSNRDRVRVVGYTF.

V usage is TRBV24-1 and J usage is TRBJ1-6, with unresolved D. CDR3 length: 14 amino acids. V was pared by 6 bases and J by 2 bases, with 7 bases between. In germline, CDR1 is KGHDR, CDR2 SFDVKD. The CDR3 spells CATSSGTYNSPLHF. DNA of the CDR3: TGTGCCACCAGTTCCGGCACCTATAATTCACCCCTCCACTTT.

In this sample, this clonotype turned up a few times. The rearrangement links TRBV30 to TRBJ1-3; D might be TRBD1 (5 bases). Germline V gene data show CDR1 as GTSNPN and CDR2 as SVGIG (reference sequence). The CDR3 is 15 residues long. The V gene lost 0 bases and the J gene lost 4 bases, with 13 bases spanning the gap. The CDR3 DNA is TGTGCCTGGAGTGTACCAGCAGGGAACGGAAACACCATATATTTT. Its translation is CAWSVPAGNGNTIYF.

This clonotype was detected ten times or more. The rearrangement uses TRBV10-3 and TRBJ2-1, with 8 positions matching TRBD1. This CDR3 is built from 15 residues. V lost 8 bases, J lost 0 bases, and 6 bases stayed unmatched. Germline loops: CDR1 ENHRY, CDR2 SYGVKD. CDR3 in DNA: TGTGCCATCGGGGGGACAGGACTCTCCTACAATGAGCAGTTCTTC. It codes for CAIGGTGLSYNEQFF.